This TCR beta chain derives from a study of CD8+CD57+ T cells in acquired aplastic anemia. V dropped 4 bases and J dropped 4 bases, with 4 bases sitting between them. Germline CDR1 reads SGHTA; CDR2 reads FQGTGA. CDR3 length: 12 amino acids. Patients picked for sequencing had shown CD8+CD57+ cell expansion detected by flow cytometry. Genomic DNA acted as the template from which TCR beta VDJ combination and CDR3 sequence profiling were carried out. TCRdb redid the calling of the reads with MiXCR, one entry per CDR3 protein. This sample carries hundreds of thousands of distinct CDR3 sequences, 50% to 65% of them seen once, and the ten largest clones take roughly 1.3%. This clonotype has just one count.

The rearrangement uses TRBV7-3 and TRBJ2-2; no reliable D call. The sample consisted of sorted CD4+, CD8+, or CD8+CD57+ T cells (not recorded which) from PBMCs. The TCR comes from a human donor with aplastic anemia. CDR3 loop: CASSSPTGELFF. CDR3 bases: TGTGCCAGCAGCTCCCCCACCGGGGAGCTGTTTTTT.